The entry below describes one TCR beta chain. As yet, its antigen is unknown. CDR1 is KGHSH, CDR2 LQKENI, per germline. This CDR3 spans 15 amino acids. The V and J ends lost 3 bases and 8 bases respectively, with 17 bases between them. CD45RO-negative, CCR7-selected cells formed the naive CD8 fraction, which excluded terminally differentiated effector memory CD45RA+ cells. The entry originates in a study of shared clonotypes between healthy human individuals. General study findings and limits: Sharing across several donors was seen in 4% to 6.5% of naive CD4 clonotypes.

Samples underwent the assay at deep level. In the study's own analysis: Without quality scores, immunoSEQ junctional reads could not be filtered like full-length reads. Clones were read by immunoSEQ multiplex PCR, and TCRdb kept only the in-frame ones, dropping some. V, J and clone size reflect that table, while D and trimming were determined from the DNA. The repertoire consists of about 700,000 clones, with about 91% occurring once and the leading ten covering approximately 24%. The sequenced sample consisted of naive CD8+ T cells sorted from blood. The TCR originated in a young man in good health. This chain joins TRBV18 and TRBJ2-1; either TRBD1 or TRBD2 may fit D (6 bases each). The CDR3 loop reads CASSPGAGTFDEQFF. The CDR3 DNA is TGTGCCAGCTCACCGGGGGCGGGAACGTTTGATGAGCAGTTCTTC.